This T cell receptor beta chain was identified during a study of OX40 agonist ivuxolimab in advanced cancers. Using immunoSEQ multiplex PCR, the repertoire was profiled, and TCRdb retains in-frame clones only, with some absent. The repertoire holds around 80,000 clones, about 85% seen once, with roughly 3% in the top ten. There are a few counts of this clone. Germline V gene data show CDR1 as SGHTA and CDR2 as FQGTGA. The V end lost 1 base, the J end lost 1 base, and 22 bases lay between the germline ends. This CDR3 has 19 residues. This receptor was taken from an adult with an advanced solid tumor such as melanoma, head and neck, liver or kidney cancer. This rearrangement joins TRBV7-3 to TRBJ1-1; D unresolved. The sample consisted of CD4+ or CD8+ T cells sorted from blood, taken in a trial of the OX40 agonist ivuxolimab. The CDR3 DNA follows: TGTGCCAGCAGCTTAAGACCTGGGCAGCTTGAATGGGGGAACACTGAAGCTTTCTTT. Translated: CASSLRPGQLEWGNTEAFF.